This T cell receptor (beta chain) was obtained from a study of blood T cells in healthy people across ages. Regarding the study as a whole: Underestimates were what the diversity estimates from one million T cells were considered to be. Naive and antigen-experienced cells could not be conclusively compared, given unsorted PBMCs.

The CDR3 is 13 amino acids. V gave up 5 bases and J gave up 3 bases; unmatched junction bases: 3. Germline CDR1 SGDLS, CDR2 YYNGEE. For the second PCR, which ran for roughly 6 to 11 cycles, a sample-barcoded 5' primer and a J-beta primer mix were used. TCRdb analysed the 5' RACE reads with MiXCR anew, one entry per CDR3 protein. The sample has about 1,000,000 distinct CDR3 sequences; 45% are singletons. Each donor was a healthy Caucasian individual from Russia, aged about 6 to 95. Extractions gave at least 5 micrograms of total RNA per sample. Points on this clonotype: The antigen remains undetermined.

The chain links TRBV9 to TRBJ2-5, with 8 bases matching TRBD1. This TCR was recovered from a woman aged 55 to 70 in good health. Sequenced: blood. CDR3 amino acids: CASSKTGEETQYF. The CDR3 nucleotides are TGTGCCAGCAGTAAGACAGGGGAAGAGACCCAGTACTTC.